This TCR beta chain originates from a study of blood T cells in healthy people across ages. The CDR3 consists of 15 residues. Trimming took off 1 base at V and 0 bases at J, with 12 bases between the two ends. Germline lookup yields CDR1 DFQATT and CDR2 SNEGSKA (reference sequence). This clonotype was detected only a few times. Using a J-beta primer mix together with a sample-barcoded 5' primer, a second PCR was run for about 7 to 12 cycles. TCRdb re-called the 5' RACE reads through MiXCR, storing one row per CDR3 protein. The sample carries roughly 1,000,000 distinct CDR3 sequences, approximately 26% recorded once. These records were also assigned to another study, of T cells of mothers and their children. According to that study: Second-PCR amplification with M1S added sample barcodes and 2-4 random nucleotides. Researchers found no T cell clones that were persistent and microchimeric.

The receptor comes from a girl aged 2 to 10 in good health. The V and J genes are TRBV20-1 and TRBJ2-5; tentatively, D is TRBD1 (6 bases). Sequenced: blood. The CDR3 nucleotides read TGCAGTGCTAGAGGCGTGACAGGTGACCAAGAGACCCAGTACTTC. Protein sequence: CSARGVTGDQETQYF.